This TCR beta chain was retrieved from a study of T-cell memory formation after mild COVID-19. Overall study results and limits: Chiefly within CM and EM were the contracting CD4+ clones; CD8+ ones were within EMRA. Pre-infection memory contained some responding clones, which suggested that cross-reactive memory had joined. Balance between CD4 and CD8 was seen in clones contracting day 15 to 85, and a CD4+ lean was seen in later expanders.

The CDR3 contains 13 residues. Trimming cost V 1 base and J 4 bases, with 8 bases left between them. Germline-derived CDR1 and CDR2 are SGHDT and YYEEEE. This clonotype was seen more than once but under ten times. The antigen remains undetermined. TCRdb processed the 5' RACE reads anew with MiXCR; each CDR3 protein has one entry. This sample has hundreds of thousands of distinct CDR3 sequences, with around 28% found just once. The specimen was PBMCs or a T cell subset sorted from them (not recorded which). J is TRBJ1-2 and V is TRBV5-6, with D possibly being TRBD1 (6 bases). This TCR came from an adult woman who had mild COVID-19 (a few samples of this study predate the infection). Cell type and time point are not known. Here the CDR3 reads CASSLTGPYGYTF. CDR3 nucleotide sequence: TGTGCCAGCAGCTTGACAGGGCCCTATGGCTACACCTTC.